This entry concerns a single TCR beta chain. CDR1 MNHEY and CDR2 SVGAGI come from the germline V gene. This CDR3 has 15 residues. V was shortened by 8 bases and J by 8 bases, with 22 bases between the two germline ends. This specimen belongs to a study of T-cell reconstitution after alpha-beta-depleted transplantation in children. Preparation of the TCRbeta library involved a method that used unique molecular identifiers. MiXCR, run by TCRdb on the PCR reads, gives a single entry per CDR3 protein. The data contain about 340,000 distinct CDR3 sequences, about 9.3% of them singletons. The chain links TRBV6-5 to TRBJ2-1; D perhaps matches TRBD2 (6 bases). This clonotype was sampled from a human donor who donated a stem cell graft to a child with acute lymphoblastic leukemia. The source was PBMCs from the stem cell graft donor, collected from the stem cell graft. This CDR3 reads CASCRGTQVTDEQFF. The CDR3 DNA sequence: TGTGCCAGCTGTCGCGGGACTCAGGTAACAGATGAGCAGTTCTTC.